The rows below give T cell receptor beta chains drawn from one sample of a study of T cells in localized non-small cell lung cancer. The protocol was immunoSEQ multiplex PCR, while the TCRdb copy is restricted to in-frame clones and leaves out a portion. The table includes tens of thousands of clones, roughly 75% detected once. The specimen was PBMCs, collected before any cancer treatment. These receptor sequences come from a woman aged 35-75 years with stage II lung adenocarcinoma. Each CDR3 is given with its conserved first and last residue.

V | CDR3
TRBV19 | CASSILGPRDEQFF
TRBV5-4 | CASSSSGWNTEAFF
TRBV25-1 | CASSNLQTQYF
TRBV19 | CASSNPGLVNEKLFF
TRBV19 | CASTEVQGGNQPQHF
TRBV19 | CASSYNRVRDTEAFF
TRBV11-2 | CAITSRDRGSYGYTF
TRBV11-1 | CATPPALNEKLFF
TRBV7-6 | CASSLPQGRPDTQYF
TRBV7-6 | CASSLAVPSATYNEQFF
TRBV6-4 | CASSEGATGELFF
TRBV2 | CASSENYSNQPQHF
TRBV7-2 | CASSLNLDRYQPQHF
TRBV18 | CASSPGGDREYEQYF
TRBV9 | CAGGSGPDAGNTIYF
TRBV5-1 | CASSFEYRETQYF
TRBV9 | CASSVVSGGYTGELFF
TRBV18 | CASSPGGSSGYYNEQFF
TRBV6-5 | CATTTGLNTEAFF
TRBV5-1 | CASSFRSNQPQHF
TRBV6-5 | CASSLQEPYSNQPQHF
TRBV20-1 | CSARLPSGYTF
TRBV5-4 | CASSHTGVQETQYF
TRBV6-5 | CASSYQGGGDDGYTF
TRBV27 | CASYTGLNTEAFF
TRBV6-1 | CASSEGSGGNNEQFF
TRBV4-3 | CASSLHRGADNEQFF
TRBV7-8 | CASSSDRVMSEKLFF
TRBV4-3 | CASSQDGQSQETQYF
TRBV6-5 | CASKSWGEGEPQHF
TRBV2 | CASTPDRGSYNEQFF
TRBV6-1 | CASSFSYEQYF
TRBV7-2 | CASSANLAGGQTQYF
TRBV5-6 | CASSLGNQPQHF
TRBV6-5 | CASRDGSNYGYTF
TRBV4-3 | CASSQMANYGYTF
TRBV10-3 | CAISTGTGGSLNNEQFF
TRBV27 | CASSARGYGYTF
TRBV18 | CASSPGTYVEQYF
TRBV19 | CASILQGGEAFF
TRBV5-5 | CASSPTEGSLGQLSPLHF
TRBV29-1 | CSVDFGGAGTGELFF
TRBV28 | CAISLGNTGAFF
TRBV19 | CASSRARSGGPTGELFF
TRBV4-1 | CASSQESRGQVYTDTQYF
TRBV7-2 | CASSLNRDRANTGELFF
TRBV11-1 | CASSLSRDSYGYTF
TRBV7-3 | CASSSPPGEQFF
TRBV30 | CAWSATVNYGYTF
TRBV28 | CASGPGHPLGGRETQYF
TRBV5-1 | CASSLRGDSDSPLHF
TRBV27 | CASSPGAGTAGYEQYF
TRBV11-2 | CASSPRTSGSSDTQYF
TRBV13 | CASSQLPDSGELFF
TRBV19 | CASSFTSYNTEAFF